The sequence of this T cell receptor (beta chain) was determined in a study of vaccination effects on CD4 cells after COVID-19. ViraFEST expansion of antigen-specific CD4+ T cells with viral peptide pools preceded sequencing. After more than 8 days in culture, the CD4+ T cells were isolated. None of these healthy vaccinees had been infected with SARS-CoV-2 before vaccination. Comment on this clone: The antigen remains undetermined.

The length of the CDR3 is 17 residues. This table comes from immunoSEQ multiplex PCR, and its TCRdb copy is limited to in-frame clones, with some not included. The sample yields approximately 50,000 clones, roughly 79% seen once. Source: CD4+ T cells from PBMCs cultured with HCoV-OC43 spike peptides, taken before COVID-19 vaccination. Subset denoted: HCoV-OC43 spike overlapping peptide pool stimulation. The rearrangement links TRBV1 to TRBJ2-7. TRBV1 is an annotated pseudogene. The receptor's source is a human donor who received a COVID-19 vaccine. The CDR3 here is CTSSPRIPGSPTYEQYV. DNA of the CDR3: TGCACCAGCAGCCCTCGTATCCCAGGGAGTCCGACCTACGAGCAGTACGTC.